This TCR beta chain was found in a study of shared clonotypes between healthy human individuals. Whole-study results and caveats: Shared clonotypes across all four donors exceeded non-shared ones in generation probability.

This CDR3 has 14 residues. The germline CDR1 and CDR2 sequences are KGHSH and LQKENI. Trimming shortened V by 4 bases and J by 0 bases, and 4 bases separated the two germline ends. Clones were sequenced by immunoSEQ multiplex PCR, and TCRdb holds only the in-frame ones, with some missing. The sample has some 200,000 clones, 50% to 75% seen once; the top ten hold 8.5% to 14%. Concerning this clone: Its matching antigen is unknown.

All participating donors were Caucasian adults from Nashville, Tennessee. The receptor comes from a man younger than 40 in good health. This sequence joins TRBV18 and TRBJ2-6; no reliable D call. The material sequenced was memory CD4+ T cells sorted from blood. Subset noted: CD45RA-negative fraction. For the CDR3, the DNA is TGTGCCAGCTCACGAGACTCTGGGGCCAACGTCCTGACTTTC. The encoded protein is CASSRDSGANVLTF.